A selection of T cell receptor beta chains follows, all from one sample in a study of regulatory T cells in long-lasting Graves disease. MiXCR, applied by TCRdb to the multiplex PCR reads, yields one record per CDR3 protein. The data hold around 510,000 distinct CDR3 sequences, with 20% to 25% observed a single time. The sample in question was peripheral blood mononuclear cells (PBMCs), obtained when the disease was refractory, from a patient treated with antithyroid drugs. These receptor sequences come from a female donor with Graves disease. Each CDR3 is given with its conserved first and last residue. D genes are given only for firm matches. Clone size is given for some rows only: seen once, a few or many times, or a class if the clone is expanded.

J gene,clone size,V gene,D gene,CDR3 protein,CDR3 DNA
TRBJ2-2,few,TRBV27,NA,CASSYEGSGELFF,TGTGCCAGCAGTTATGAGGGATCCGGGGAGCTGTTTTTT
TRBJ2-7,many,TRBV28,NA,CASSTPKGGDEQYF,TGTGCCAGCAGTACCCCAAAAGGCGGGGACGAGCAGTACTTC
TRBJ2-7,NA,TRBV5-1,TRBD2,CASRPPSGNAYEQYF,TGCGCCAGCAGACCCCCTAGCGGGAATGCCTACGAGCAGTACTTC
TRBJ2-1,NA,TRBV29-1,TRBD1,CSVVPRGSYNEQFF,TGCAGCGTTGTCCCCAGGGGGTCCTACAATGAGCAGTTCTTC
TRBJ2-1,NA,TRBV27,TRBD2,CASSLGGGYVGANEQFF,TGTGCCAGCAGTTTAGGCGGGGGGTACGTAGGGGCGAATGAGCAGTTCTTC
TRBJ2-4,once,TRBV10-3,TRBD1,CAISADRAGTQNIQYF,TGTGCCATCAGTGCGGACAGGGCAGGGACTCAAAACATTCAGTACTTC
TRBJ2-7,NA,TRBV5-1,TRBD1,CASSTGQGSGEQYF,TGCGCCAGCAGCACGGGACAGGGATCGGGGGAGCAGTACTTC
TRBJ2-4,few,TRBV10-3,NA,CAIKSPLRAKNIQYF,TGTGCCATCAAATCGCCCTTAAGGGCCAAAAACATTCAGTACTTC
TRBJ2-5,few,TRBV10-3,NA,CAISPMVIGARSVAQYF,TGTGCCATCAGCCCCATGGTGATAGGGGCGCGGAGTGTGGCCCAGTACTTC
TRBJ2-7,many,TRBV29-1,TRBD1,CSVVKGQVDYEQYF,TGCAGCGTTGTCAAGGGACAGGTGGACTACGAGCAGTACTTC
TRBJ2-7,many,TRBV12-3/TRBV12-4,TRBD2,CASSLMAGGPGEQYF,TGTGCCAGCAGTTTAATGGCGGGAGGGCCGGGCGAGCAGTACTTC
TRBJ2-2,few,TRBV7-9,TRBD1,CASSLTGTGHTGELFF,TGTGCCAGCAGCCTCACCGGGACAGGGCACACCGGGGAGCTGTTTTTT
TRBJ2-3,NA,TRBV6-9,NA,CASSYTTDTQYF,TGTGCCAGCAGTTACACCACAGATACGCAGTATTTT
TRBJ2-5,many,TRBV28,NA,CASSLRRSRTQYF,TGTGCCAGCAGTTTAAGGAGATCGAGGACCCAGTACTTC
TRBJ1-1,many,TRBV7-8,NA,CASSGDRELNTEAFF,TGTGCCAGCAGCGGCGACCGAGAGTTGAACACTGAAGCTTTCTTT
TRBJ2-7,many,TRBV7-8,TRBD1,CASSSTTGAYEQYF,TGTGCCAGCAGCTCAACTACAGGGGCCTACGAGCAGTACTTC
TRBJ2-7,many,TRBV28,TRBD2,CASSFLLAGNYEQYF,TGTGCCAGCAGTTTCTTACTAGCGGGGAACTACGAGCAGTACTTC
TRBJ1-1,many,TRBV20-1,TRBD1,CSAADRVTEAFF,TGCAGTGCTGCGGACAGGGTCACTGAAGCTTTCTTT
TRBJ1-5,many,TRBV7-9,TRBD1,CASSFQGDQPQHF,TGTGCCAGCAGCTTCCAGGGGGATCAGCCCCAGCATTTT
TRBJ2-7,many,TRBV6-2/TRBV6-3,TRBD2,CASSYGGSSSYEQYF,TGTGCCAGCAGTTACGGCGGGAGTAGCTCCTACGAGCAGTACTTC
TRBJ2-7,many,TRBV12-3/TRBV12-4,TRBD2,CASSTGTRAYEQYF,TGTGCCAGCAGCACCGGGACTAGGGCCTACGAGCAGTACTTC
TRBJ1-1,many,TRBV27,NA,CASSLSRGNLGTEAFF,TGTGCCAGCAGTTTATCCCGGGGCAACTTGGGGACTGAAGCTTTCTTT
TRBJ2-7,NA,TRBV7-3,TRBD2,CASSLMAGVGEQYF,TGTGCCAGCAGCTTAATGGCGGGAGTGGGCGAGCAGTACTTC
TRBJ2-7,many,TRBV7-2,NA,CASSEGSYLSYEQYF,TGTGCCAGCAGCGAAGGATCATACCTCTCCTACGAGCAGTACTTC
TRBJ1-5,medium-sized,TRBV28,NA,CASTSGGYSNQPQHF,TGTGCCAGCACCTCAGGCGGGTATAGCAATCAGCCCCAGCATTTT
TRBJ2-7,NA,TRBV30,TRBD1,CAWSTGQGIFYEQYF,TGTGCCTGGAGTACAGGACAGGGGATATTCTACGAGCAGTACTTC
TRBJ1-2,many,TRBV30,NA,CAWGEGATF,NA
TRBJ1-1,NA,TRBV4-1,NA,CASSQVNPGMNTEAFF,TGCGCCAGCAGCCAAGTGAATCCCGGAATGAACACTGAAGCTTTCTTT
TRBJ1-1,few,TRBV3-1,NA,CASSLPPGPKRAFF,TGTGCCAGCAGCCTCCCTCCGGGTCCCAAAAGGGCTTTCTTT
TRBJ2-7,few,TRBV20-1,NA,CSATNFGRHMYEQYF,TGCAGTGCTACTAACTTTGGGCGTCATATGTACGAGCAGTACTTC
TRBJ1-6,NA,TRBV7-7,NA,CASSLTRDSPLHF,TGTGCTAGCAGCTTAACAAGGGACTCACCCCTCCACTTT
TRBJ2-7,NA,TRBV4-2,NA,CASSQEEAVSYEQYF,TGTGCCAGCAGCCAAGAAGAAGCCGTCTCCTACGAGCAGTACTTC
TRBJ1-5,many,TRBV7-8,NA,CASSLGGGGRQSRNQPQHF,TGTGCCAGCAGCTTAGGGGGAGGAGGCAGACAGTCCCGCAATCAGCCCCAGCATTTT
TRBJ2-7,many,TRBV6-1,TRBD1,CASSQDRGLEVIYEQYF,TGTGCCAGCAGTCAGGACAGGGGGCTCGAAGTAATCTACGAGCAGTACTTC
TRBJ2-7,NA,TRBV30,NA,CAWSAGMDYEQYF,TGTGCCTGGAGTGCAGGGATGGACTACGAGCAGTACTTC
TRBJ2-7,many,TRBV12-3/TRBV12-4,TRBD2,CASSNYDSGLANGAQYF,TGTGCCAGCAGCAACTATGACTCGGGACTAGCCAATGGTGCGCAGTACTTC
TRBJ2-7,NA,TRBV19,NA,CASSIVGSSEQYF,TGTGCCAGTAGTATAGTGGGATCCTCGGAGCAGTACTTC
TRBJ2-2,NA,TRBV7-4,NA,CASSSYRPAEDTGELFF,TGTGCCAGCAGCTCCTATAGACCAGCAGAGGACACCGGGGAGCTGTTTTTT
TRBJ2-7,many,TRBV30,NA,CAWSLSYEQYF,TGTGCCTGGAGCCTCTCCTACGAGCAGTACTTC
TRBJ2-2,many,TRBV6-1,TRBD1,CASREPTGFGTGELFF,TGTGCCAGCAGAGAACCGACAGGGTTCGGGACCGGGGAGCTGTTTTTT
TRBJ2-5,many,TRBV11-2,NA,CASSLLGTETQYF,TGTGCCAGCAGCCTTTTAGGGACGGAGACCCAGTACTTC
TRBJ2-7,NA,TRBV11-2,NA,CASRPLDGSGYEQYF,TGTGCTTCACGACCCCTGGACGGGAGTGGCTACGAGCAGTACTTC